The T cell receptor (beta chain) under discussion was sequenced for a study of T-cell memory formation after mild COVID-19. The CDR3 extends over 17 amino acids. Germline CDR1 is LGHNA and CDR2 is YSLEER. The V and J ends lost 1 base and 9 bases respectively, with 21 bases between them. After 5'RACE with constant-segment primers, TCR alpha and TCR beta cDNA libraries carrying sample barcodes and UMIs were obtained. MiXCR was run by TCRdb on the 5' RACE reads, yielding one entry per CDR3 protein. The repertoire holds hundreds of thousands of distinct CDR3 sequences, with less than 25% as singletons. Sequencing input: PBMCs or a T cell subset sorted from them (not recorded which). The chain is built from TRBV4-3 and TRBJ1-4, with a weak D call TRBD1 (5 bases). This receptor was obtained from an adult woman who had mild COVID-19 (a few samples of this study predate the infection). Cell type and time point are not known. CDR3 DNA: TGCGCCAGCAGCCAAGGTCGGGACGGGGGGTTCGGGAAAAAACTGTTTTTT. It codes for CASSQGRDGGFGKKLFF.